These 10 T cell receptor beta chains came from one sample sequenced in a study of blood T cells in healthy people across ages (dated by TCRdb to about 2015). Library preparation employed 5' RACE. Sequencing was performed on an Illumina HiSeq 2500. The second PCR ran for roughly 6 to 11 cycles and used a J-beta primer mix along with a sample-barcoded 5' primer. The raw public data were reprocessed by TCRdb itself: fastp quality trimming at Q25, MiXCR clonotype calling, in-frame beta chains only. Rows are unified per CDR3 protein, each entry keeping the most common DNA and genes. This sample has some 1.5 million distinct CDR3 sequences in its table, and about 28% of those were observed once. Clones ranked in the top ten supply over 7% of the sample. The sequenced sample consisted of blood. The receptors were gathered from a woman in her thirties in good health.

This chain uses TRBV25-1 with TRBJ1-1, with D perhaps matching TRBD1 (6 bases). CDR1 and CDR2 from the germline V gene are MGHDK and SYGVNS. V was pared by 8 bases and J by 7 bases, with 14 bases between. The CDR3 consists of 12 residues. CDR3: CASGTTYNEAFF. The DNA for the CDR3 is TGTGCCAGCGGGACAACCTACAATGAAGCTTTCTTT.

This chain links TRBV7-2 with TRBJ1-1, with D maybe TRBD1 (5 bases). Trimming took 5 bases from V and 6 from J, leaving 7 bases between them. The CDR3 covers 11 residues. The germline V gene has CDR1 SGHTA and CDR2 FQGNSA. Here the CDR3 reads CASSGGSEAFF. DNA of the CDR3: TGTGCCAGCAGCGGGGGGTCTGAAGCTTTCTTT.

The chain combines TRBV3-1 with TRBJ2-3; D not resolved. V gave up 2 bases and J gave up 0 bases, with 12 bases separating them. Germline assignment: CDR1 LGHDT and CDR2 YNNKEL (reference sequence). CDR3 length equals 16 residues. CDR3 DNA sequence: TGTGCCAGCAGCCAACTCGGGCGACCTAGCACAGATACGCAGTATTTT. Its translation: CASSQLGRPSTDTQYF.

The rearrangement joins TRBV7-9 to TRBJ2-3, with 8 bases fitting TRBD1. Germline CDR1 reads SEHNR; CDR2 reads FQNEAQ (reference sequence). The V gene end was trimmed by 2 bases and the J gene end by 2 bases; junction bases not matched to a gene: 6. The CDR3 is 16 residues long. CDR3 sequence (DNA): TGTGCCAGCAGCTTATGGACAGGGAGAAACACAGATACGCAGTATTTT. The encoded protein is CASSLWTGRNTDTQYF.

The chain carries TRBV7-2 and TRBJ1-6; D remains unclear. V lost 5 bases, J lost 4 bases, and 12 bases lay in between. The CDR3 is made up of 15 amino acids. Germline CDR1 and CDR2: SGHTA and FQGNSA. The CDR3 nucleotides read TGTGCCAGCAGCGGGCACCTTCTGTATAATTCACCCCTCCACTTT. Protein sequence: CASSGHLLYNSPLHF.

This chain links TRBV1 with TRBJ2-1; the D call in the table, TRBD2, was not verified against the DNA. TRBV1 is designated a pseudogene. The CDR3 has 21 amino acids. For the CDR3, the DNA is TGCACCGGCAGCCAGCCGCGAGATTCCGGGACTAGCGGGAGTTTGTACAATGAGCAGTTCTTC. It is translated as CTGSQPRDSGTSGSLYNEQFF.

The sample holds a few counts of this clonotype. The gene calls are TRBV6-2 or TRBV6-3 and TRBJ2-4; 8 bases fit TRBD2. Looked up from germline, CDR1 is MNHEY and CDR2 is SVGEGT. The CDR3 has 16 amino acids. V lost 4 bases and J lost 6; bases outside the gene matches: 11. The CDR3 sequence: CASSSTLAGLTNIQYF. The CDR3, as DNA: TGTGCCAGCAGTTCTACTTTAGCGGGACTAACAAACATTCAGTACTTC.

With regard to this clonotype: This may arise from a read error, as a much more abundant clone is one base away. This chain links TRBV6-1 with TRBJ2-1; 8 bases fit TRBD2. Germline lookup yields CDR1 MNHNS and CDR2 SASEGT. This CDR3 region has 16 residues. V lost 10 bases and J lost 5; bases outside the gene matches: 16. DNA for the CDR3: TGTGCCAACAGCCCTACCCGGGGGGGCCCCAACAATGAGCAGTTCTTC. Its translation: CANSPTRGGPNNEQFF.

The sample holds a few counts of this clonotype. The rearrangement links TRBV20-1 to TRBJ2-5; 10 nucleotides match TRBD2. This CDR3 spans 15 amino acids. Trimming at V came to 3 bases and at J to 5 bases, leaving 9 bases not matched to a gene. Looked up from germline, CDR1 is DFQATT and CDR2 is SNEGSKA (reference sequence). The CDR3 sequence is CSASGASGSEETQYF. CDR3 bases: TGCAGTGCTAGTGGAGCTAGCGGGAGTGAGGAGACCCAGTACTTC.

This clonotype was seen a few times. The V gene is TRBV18, the J gene TRBJ2-1; TRBD2 is a possible D gene (5 bases). Looked up from germline, CDR1 is KGHSH and CDR2 is LQKENI. The CDR3 has 17 residues. The V end was cut by 3 bases, the J end by 0 bases, with 15 bases between. The CDR3 DNA follows: TGTGCCAGCTCACCGGAGGCCGGAACGAGCTCCTACAATGAGCAGTTCTTC. Translation gives CASSPEAGTSSYNEQFF. The variable domain in full, with the rest retrieved from reference TRBV18 and TRBJ2-1, is NAGVMQNPRHLVRRRGQEARLRCSPMKGHSHVYWYRQLPEEGLKFMVYLQKENIIDESGMPKERFSAEFPKEGPSILRIQQVVRGDSAAYFCASSPEAGTSSYNEQFFGPGTRLTVL.